This T cell receptor beta chain was obtained from a study of CD8 T cells in ankylosing spondylitis. Study-wide results and limits: There were earlier reports of some motif variants in reactive arthritis synovial fluid and blood. Typical of ankylosing spondylitis blood, it appeared, was a TCR beta motif of fewer than 10 highly homologous variants.

This clonotype was observed at least ten times. Its antigen is as yet unknown. Germline V gene data show CDR1 as DFQATT and CDR2 as SNEGSKA (reference sequence). There are 13 residues in the CDR3. The V and J ends lost 2 bases and 8 bases respectively, with 13 bases between them. Researchers built TCR beta libraries using quantitative 5'-RACE with molecular barcodes. Each CDR3 protein gets one entry after TCRdb re-called the 5' RACE reads with MiXCR. The data hold roughly 64,000 distinct CDR3 sequences, with about 6% observed a single time. This chain uses TRBV20-1 with TRBJ2-1; TRBD1 is a possible D gene (6 bases). The TCR comes from a male donor with ankylosing spondylitis. Sequencing was done on a sample of synovial fluid, either unsorted or a sorted T cell fraction (not recorded which). The CDR3 nucleotides are TGCAGTGCTAGAAAAGGGGGTGGGGATGAGCAGTTCTTC. Translation: CSARKGGGDEQFF.